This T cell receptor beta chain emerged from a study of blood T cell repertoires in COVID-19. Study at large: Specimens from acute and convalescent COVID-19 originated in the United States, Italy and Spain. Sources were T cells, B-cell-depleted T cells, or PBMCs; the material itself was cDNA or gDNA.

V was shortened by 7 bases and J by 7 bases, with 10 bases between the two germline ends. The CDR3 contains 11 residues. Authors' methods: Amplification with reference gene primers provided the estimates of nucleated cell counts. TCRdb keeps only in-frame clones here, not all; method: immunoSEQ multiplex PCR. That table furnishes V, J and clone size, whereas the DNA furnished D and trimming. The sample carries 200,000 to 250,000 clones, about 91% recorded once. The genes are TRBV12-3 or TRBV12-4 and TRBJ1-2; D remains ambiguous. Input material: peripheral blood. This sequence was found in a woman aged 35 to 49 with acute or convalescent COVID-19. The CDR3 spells CASTTSGGYTF. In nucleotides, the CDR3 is TGTGCCAGCACCACGTCCGGTGGCTACACCTTC.